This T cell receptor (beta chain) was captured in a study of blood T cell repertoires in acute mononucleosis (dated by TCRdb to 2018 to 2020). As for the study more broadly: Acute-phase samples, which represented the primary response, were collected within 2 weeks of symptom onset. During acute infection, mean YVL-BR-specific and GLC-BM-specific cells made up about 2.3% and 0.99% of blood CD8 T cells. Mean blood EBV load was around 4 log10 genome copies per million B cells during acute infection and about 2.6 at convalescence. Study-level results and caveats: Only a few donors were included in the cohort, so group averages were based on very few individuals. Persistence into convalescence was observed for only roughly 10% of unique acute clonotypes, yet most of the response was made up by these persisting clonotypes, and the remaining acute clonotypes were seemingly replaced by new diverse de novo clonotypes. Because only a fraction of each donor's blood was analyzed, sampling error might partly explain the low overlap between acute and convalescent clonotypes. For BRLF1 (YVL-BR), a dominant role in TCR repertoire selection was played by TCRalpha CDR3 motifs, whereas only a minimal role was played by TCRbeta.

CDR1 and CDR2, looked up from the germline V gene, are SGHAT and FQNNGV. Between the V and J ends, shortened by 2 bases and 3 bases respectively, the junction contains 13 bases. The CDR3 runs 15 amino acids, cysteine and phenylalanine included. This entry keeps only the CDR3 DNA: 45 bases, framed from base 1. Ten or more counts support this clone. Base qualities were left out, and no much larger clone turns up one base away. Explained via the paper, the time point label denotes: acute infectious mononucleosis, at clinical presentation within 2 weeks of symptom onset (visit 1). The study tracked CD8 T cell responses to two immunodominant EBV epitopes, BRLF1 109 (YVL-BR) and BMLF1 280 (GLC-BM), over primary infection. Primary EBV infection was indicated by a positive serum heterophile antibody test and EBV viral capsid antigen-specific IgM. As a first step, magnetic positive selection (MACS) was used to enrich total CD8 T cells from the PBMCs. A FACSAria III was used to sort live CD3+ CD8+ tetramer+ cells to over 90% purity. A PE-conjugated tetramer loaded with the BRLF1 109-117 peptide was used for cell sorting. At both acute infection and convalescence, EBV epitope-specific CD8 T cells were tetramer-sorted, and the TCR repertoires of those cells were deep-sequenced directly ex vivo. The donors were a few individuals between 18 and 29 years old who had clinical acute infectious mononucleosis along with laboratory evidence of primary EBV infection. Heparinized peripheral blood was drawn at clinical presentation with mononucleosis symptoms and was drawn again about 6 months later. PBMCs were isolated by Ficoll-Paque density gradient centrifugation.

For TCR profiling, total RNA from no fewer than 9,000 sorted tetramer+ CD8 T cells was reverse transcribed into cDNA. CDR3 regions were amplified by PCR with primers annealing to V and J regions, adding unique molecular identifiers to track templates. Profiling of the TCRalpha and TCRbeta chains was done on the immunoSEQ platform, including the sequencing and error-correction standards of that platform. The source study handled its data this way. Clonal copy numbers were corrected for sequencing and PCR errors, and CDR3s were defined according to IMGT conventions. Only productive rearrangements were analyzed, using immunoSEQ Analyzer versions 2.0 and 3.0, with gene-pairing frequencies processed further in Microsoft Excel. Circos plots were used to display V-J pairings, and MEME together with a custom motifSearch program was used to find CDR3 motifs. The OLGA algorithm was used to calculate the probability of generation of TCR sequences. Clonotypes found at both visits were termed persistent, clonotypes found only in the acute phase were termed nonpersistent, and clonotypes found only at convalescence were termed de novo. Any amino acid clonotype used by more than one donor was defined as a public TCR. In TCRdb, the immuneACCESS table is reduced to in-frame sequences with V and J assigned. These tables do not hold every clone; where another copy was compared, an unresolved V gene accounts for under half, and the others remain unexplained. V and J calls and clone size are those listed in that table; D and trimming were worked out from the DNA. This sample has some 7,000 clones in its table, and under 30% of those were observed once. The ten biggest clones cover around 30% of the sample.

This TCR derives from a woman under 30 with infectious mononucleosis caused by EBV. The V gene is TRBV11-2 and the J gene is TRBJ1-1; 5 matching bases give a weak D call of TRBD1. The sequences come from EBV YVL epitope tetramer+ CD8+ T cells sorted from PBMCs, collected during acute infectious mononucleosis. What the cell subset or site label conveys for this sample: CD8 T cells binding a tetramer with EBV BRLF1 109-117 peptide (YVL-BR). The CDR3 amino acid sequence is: CASSLTSPGDTEAFF. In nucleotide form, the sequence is TGTGCCAGCAGCTTAACTTCTCCGGGGGACACTGAAGCTTTCTTT.